This T cell receptor (beta chain) was recovered during a study of T cells in Graves' hyperthyroidism and ophthalmopathy. Study outcomes and limitations: Onset of ophthalmopathy came a median approximately 6.8 months after the model predicted it.

In germline, CDR1 is LNHDA, CDR2 SQIVND (reference sequence). The CDR3 is 15 residues long. Turning to this clonotype: Its antigen is not identified. One junction end does not reproduce the germline sequence, and a read error may be involved.

There were TCR beta CDR3 regions amplified from RNA transcripts. Using the HTBI primer set, a first-round RT-PCR was run on the TCR CDR3. Using its own MiXCR run on the multiplex PCR reads, TCRdb lists one record per CDR3 protein. Counted here are more than 45,000 distinct CDR3 sequences, roughly 50% occurring once; the ten biggest clones make up 12%. The receptor's source is a woman in her thirties with Graves' ophthalmopathy. The chain employs TRBV19 and TRBJ2-7; TRBD2 matches at 7 bases. The sequenced sample consisted of blood. CDR3 in DNA: TGTGCCAGTGGTATTTTTGCGGGAGAGGCCTACGAGCAGTACTTC. Translated, it gives CASGIFAGEAYEQYF.